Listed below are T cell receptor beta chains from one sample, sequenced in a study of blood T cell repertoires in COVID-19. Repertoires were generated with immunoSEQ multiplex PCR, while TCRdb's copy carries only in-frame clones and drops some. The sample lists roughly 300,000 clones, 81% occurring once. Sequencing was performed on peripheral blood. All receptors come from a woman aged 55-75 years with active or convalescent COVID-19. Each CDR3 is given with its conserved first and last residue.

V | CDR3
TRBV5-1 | CASSPNLGQGYGYTF
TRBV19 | CASSRRGQGAPQYF
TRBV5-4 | CASNQRPNTEAFF
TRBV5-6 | CASSSMLSGAAGTGELFF
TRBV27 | CASSRDRVDQPQHF
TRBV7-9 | CASSCPGCDTQYF
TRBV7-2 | CASSPRQGDQPQHF
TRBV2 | CASTAQGILSYGYTF
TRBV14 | CASSPTGGSGYGYTF
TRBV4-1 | CASSQASTGGMRNEQFF
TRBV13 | CASSTPSRDRSYNEQFF
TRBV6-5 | CASSSDREDGQPQHF
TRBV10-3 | CAISGMGTSKTYEQYF
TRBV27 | CASSLRQGNNEQFF
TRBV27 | CASRNDRSLTYEQYF
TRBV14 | CASGTWDSVNEQFF
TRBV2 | CASRGDRAHGYTF
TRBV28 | CASRGQGWTF
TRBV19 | CASTIRGEYNSPLHF
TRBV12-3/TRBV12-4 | CASTVAGVSYF
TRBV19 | CASSMVMGGAWPQHF
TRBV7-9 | CASSSTGSNEKLFF
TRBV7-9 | CASRVPDRGYSVEQFF
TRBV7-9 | CASSITGGTYHLYGYTF
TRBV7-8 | CASSPPWAGSTDTQYF
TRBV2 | CASSFPGTVTDTQYF
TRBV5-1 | CASSSGQGNTEAFF
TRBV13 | CASLEGHQLTEAFF
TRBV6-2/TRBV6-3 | CASSYTAGALDGYTF
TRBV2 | CAAGTGGFDTQYF
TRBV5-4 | CASSLQGAKNIQYF
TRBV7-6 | CASSYRLAGGPETQYF
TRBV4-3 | CASSQEPHTGLNEKLFF
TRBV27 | CASSTSPTPGETQYF
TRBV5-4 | CASSLAGDRGQETQYF
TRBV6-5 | CASSYALSTDTQYF
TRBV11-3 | CASKGGASTDTQYF
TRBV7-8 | CASSLFTGTPNEQFF
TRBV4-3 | CASSQEYNSGNTIYF
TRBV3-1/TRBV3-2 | CASSPGSGGYGYTF
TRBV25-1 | CASSRTTGRGPNYGYTF
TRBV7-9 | CASGWDSLTYEQYF
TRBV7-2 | CASSTYDGAEAFF
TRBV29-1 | CSVGLRATDTQYF
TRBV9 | CASSVSTGVLANTEAFF
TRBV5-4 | CASSKNRGEIGNEQFF